This TCR beta chain was recorded in a study of control samples from healthy donors and cancer patients. This clone was detected only once. The length of the CDR3 is 14 residues. V was cut by 5 bases and J by 6 bases, with 13 bases left in between. Germline V gene lookup returns CDR1 SNHLY and CDR2 FYNNEI. The protocol was immunoSEQ multiplex PCR, while the TCRdb copy is restricted to in-frame clones and leaves out a portion. The sample holds some 190,000 clones, about 90% seen once. The source material was blood. This TCR was recovered from a man younger than 40 in good health. V and J are TRBV2 and TRBJ1-4; D ambiguous. The CDR3 DNA follows: TGTGCCAGCAGTCTGCCCCACGGGGATGAAAAACTGTTTTTT. This sequence encodes CASSLPHGDEKLFF.